The clone carrying this TCR beta chain has ten or more counts. The antigen is undetermined. The sample comes from a study of T cell repertoires in cytomegalovirus infection. Study summary: Through public TCR beta signatures, both CMV infection and matching HLA type were indicated. Study-level results: CMV carriers with the relevant HLA were identified by cumulative public TCR beta family frequency. What dominated the ex vivo response were HLA-C-restricted CMV-specific TCR beta clonotypes.

TCRdb re-called the reads with MiXCR, one entry per CDR3 protein. The profile shows more than 90,000 distinct CDR3 sequences, about a tenth of them singletons. The CDR3 is made up of 14 amino acids. Germline loops: CDR1 SEHNR, CDR2 FQNEAQ (reference sequence). V shed 2 bases and J 10 bases; nucleotides not matched to a gene: 6. V gene TRBV7-9 combines with J gene TRBJ2-1, with 9 bases lining up with TRBD2. This clonotype was sampled from a human donor in good health (CMV status not recorded). Some clones in this sample may be carry-over from other donors' samples. The sample was PBMCs, sequenced either directly or after in vitro stimulation (not recorded which). Here the CDR3 DNA reads TGTGCCAGCAGCTTACTAGCGGGATCAGGCGAGCAGTTCTTC. Protein product: CASSLLAGSGEQFF. The whole variable domain, remainder taken from reference TRBV7-9 and TRBJ2-1, is DTGVSQNPRHKITKRGQNVTFRCDPISEHNRLYWYRQTLGQGPEFLTYFQNEAQLEKSRLLSDRFSAERPKGSFSTLEIQRTEQGDSAMYLCASSLLAGSGEQFFGPGTRLTVL.